The clone carrying this T cell receptor beta chain occurred once. The data stem from a study of blood T cell repertoires in COVID-19. Study summary: The analysed material was cDNA or gDNA that came from T cells, B-cell-depleted T cells, or PBMCs.

In the authors' methods: For nucleated cells, counts were estimated from reference gene primer amplification. Libraries were prepared by immunoSEQ multiplex PCR; TCRdb keeps only in-frame clonotypes and omits some of them. Clone size and the V and J calls come from that table; the DNA yielded D and trimming. Among 65,000 to 90,000 clones listed, roughly 82% were seen once. This receptor was identified in a man aged 60-69 years with acute or convalescent COVID-19. Sequencing used peripheral blood.

The CDR3 is CASSNGREGEQYF. CDR3 coding DNA: TGTGCCAGTAGTAACGGGAGGGAGGGCGAGCAGTACTTC. The V call is TRBV19, the J call TRBJ2-7, with 8 bases that match TRBD2. This CDR3 comprises 13 residues. V lost 4 bases, J lost 6 bases, and 5 bases stayed unmatched. CDR1 and CDR2 (germline): LNHDA, SQIVND (reference sequence). Looking up the rest from reference TRBV19 and TRBJ2-7 gives the full variable domain: DGGITQSPKYLFRKEGQNVTLSCEQNLNHDAMYWYRQDPGQGLRLIYYSQIVNDFQKGDIAEGYSVSREKKESFPLTVTSAQKNPTAFYLCASSNGREGEQYFGPGTRLTVT.